These 16 T cell receptor beta chains came from one sample sequenced in a study of blood T cells in healthy people across ages. Primers used in a second PCR of roughly 7 to 12 cycles were a sample-barcoded 5' primer and a J-beta primer mix. Using its own MiXCR run on the 5' RACE reads, TCRdb lists one record per CDR3 protein. Of hundreds of thousands of distinct CDR3 sequences listed, 55% to 70% are singletons. The sequenced material came from blood. These receptors were taken from a man aged 30-40 years in good health.

This clonotype was found many times. This rearrangement joins TRBV6-6 to TRBJ1-2; 10 bases fit TRBD1. CDR1 MNHNY and CDR2 SVGAGI come from the germline V gene (reference sequence). The CDR3 sequence is 15 residues long. V gave up 6 bases and J gave up 8 bases; unmatched junction bases: 12. CDR3 coding DNA: TGTGCCAGCAGCCCCGTGGGACCGACAGGGGGCGGCTACACCTTC. This gives the protein CASSPVGPTGGGYTF.

This chain links TRBV4-2 with TRBJ2-7; unclear D gene. V gave up 0 bases and J gave up 3 bases, with 9 bases separating them. The CDR3 consists of 14 residues. Germline V gives CDR1 LGHNA, CDR2 YNFKEQ. CDR3 region: CASSQDVASYEQYF. The CDR3 DNA follows: TGTGCCAGCAGCCAAGATGTAGCCAGCTACGAGCAGTACTTC.

This clonotype came up a few times. The rearrangement uses TRBV4-2 and TRBJ1-5; TRBD1 is a possible D gene (6 bases). The germline V gene has CDR1 LGHNA and CDR2 YNFKEQ. The CDR3 spans 14 residues. V lost 0 bases to trimming and J lost 7 bases, with 10 bases between them. The CDR3 protein is CASSQDTGSQPQHF. Here the CDR3 DNA reads TGTGCCAGCAGCCAAGATACAGGGTCACAGCCCCAGCATTTT.

This chain connects TRBV29-1 to TRBJ1-5, with D hard to call. This CDR3 spans 11 amino acids. V gave up 0 bases and J gave up 11 bases, with 8 bases separating them. Germline CDR1 SQVTM, CDR2 ANQGSEA. In nucleotides, the CDR3 is TGCAGCGTTGAAGATGAGAGAACCCAGCATTTT. Its protein product is CSVEDERTQHF.

The DNA for the CDR3 is TGCAGCGTACCTCGGGACTTATACAATGAGCAGTTCTTC. It is translated as CSVPRDLYNEQFF. This chain uses TRBV29-1 with TRBJ2-1; possibly TRBD2 for D (6 bases). V lost 6 bases to trimming and J lost 4 bases, with 13 bases between them. The CDR3 contains 13 residues. Germline-derived CDR1 and CDR2 are SQVTM and ANQGSEA.

V gene TRBV3-1 combines with J gene TRBJ2-7, with D hard to call. CDR1 is LGHDT, CDR2 YNNKEL, per germline (reference sequence). The V gene lost 0 bases and the J gene lost 3 bases, with 9 bases spanning the gap. The CDR3 runs 14 residues. The CDR3 DNA is TGTGCCAGCAGCCAAGATACGTTGGACTACGAGCAGTACTTC. Residues: CASSQDTLDYEQYF.

In regard to this clonotype: One end of the junction does not line up with germline, which may come from a read error. The gene calls are TRBV28 and TRBJ2-3; unclear D gene. The CDR3 has 13 residues. Germline CDR1 is MDHEN and CDR2 is SYDVKM. The CDR3 is CASSPRLPDTPYF. The CDR3 nucleotides are TGTGCCAGCAGTCCCAGACTCCCAGATACGCCGTATTTT.

CDR3 DNA sequence: TGCGCCAGCAGCTTGGTGAGACAGGGAGGTGGAGATACGCAGTATTTT. This encodes CASSLVRQGGGDTQYF. The V call is TRBV5-1, the J call TRBJ2-3; possible D gene TRBD1, 7 bases. CDR3 length: 16 residues. Germline values: CDR1 SGHRS, CDR2 YFSETQ. Deletions cut 0 bases from V and 5 bases from J, with 16 bases between.

This sequence joins TRBV7-2 and TRBJ2-5; 7 bases are shared with TRBD2. The CDR3 runs to 15 residues. J was trimmed by 1 base and V by 5 bases; bases with no gene match: 7. Per germline, CDR1 SGHTA and CDR2 FQGNSA. The CDR3: CASSALRGSQETQYF. In DNA form, the CDR3 reads TGTGCCAGCAGCGCTCTCCGCGGGAGCCAAGAGACCCAGTACTTC.

This clonotype showed up just once. The chain employs TRBV2 and TRBJ2-5; 7 positions agree with TRBD1. Germline values: CDR1 SNHLY, CDR2 FYNNEI. With 6 bases clipped from V and 1 base from J, the junction kept 5 bases outside the gene matches. CDR3 size: 14 residues. The DNA for the CDR3 is TGTGCCAGCAGAGTCCGGGACAGCCAAGAGACCCAGTACTTC. Residues: CASRVRDSQETQYF.

V is TRBV11-2 and J is TRBJ2-1, with D perhaps TRBD2 (5 bases). Per germline, CDR1 SGHAT and CDR2 FQNNGV. The CDR3 is 14 amino acids. The ends were cut back, 5 bases at V and 9 bases at J, with 17 bases in the middle. The CDR3: CASSRAHEEVEQFF. The CDR3 DNA sequence: TGTGCCAGCAGCAGGGCCCACGAGGAGGTTGAGCAGTTCTTC.

This chain links TRBV4-3 with TRBJ2-1, with 7 bases aligning to TRBD2. The germline V gene has CDR1 LGHNA and CDR2 YSLEER. The trim removed 0 bases at V and 8 bases at J, leaving 16 bases unmatched. The CDR3 contains 18 residues. CDR3 nucleotide sequence: TGCGCCAGCAGCCAAGATCTGCTACTAGCGACCCGACCCCATGAGCAGTTCTTC. This gives the protein CASSQDLLLATRPHEQFF.

This clonotype was seen a handful of times. The CDR3 coding sequence is TGTGCCAGCAGCTTGGGATTAGCGGGAGGCGGGGAGACCCAGTACTTC. Translation gives CASSLGLAGGGETQYF. The chain is built from TRBV7-2 and TRBJ2-5; 10 bases align to TRBD2. Germline V CDR1 and CDR2: SGHTA, FQGNSA. With 3 bases clipped from V and 5 bases from J, the junction kept 9 bases outside the gene matches. This CDR3 has 16 amino acids.

The V and J genes are TRBV11-2 and TRBJ2-1; 7 bases line up with TRBD2. Germline CDR1 SGHAT, CDR2 FQNNGV. The CDR3 has 15 amino acids. J gave up 8 bases and V 5 bases, and 12 bases lay outside the gene matches. Written as DNA, the CDR3 is TGTGCCAGCAGCCAGGCTGGACTAGAAGCGGATGAGCAGTTCTTC. Protein sequence: CASSQAGLEADEQFF.

As concerns this clonotype: Compared with germline, one end of the junction differs, possibly owing to a read error. The rearrangement joins TRBV7-2 to TRBJ2-1; D is possibly TRBD2 (5 bases). CDR3 length: 12 amino acids. Germline assignment: CDR1 SGHTA and CDR2 FQGNSA. CDR3 DNA: TGTGCCAACAGCACCTTTACTAGTGAGCAGTTCTTC. Its protein is CANSTFTSEQFF.

A few counts support this clonotype. The V and J genes are TRBV29-1 and TRBJ2-7; D ambiguous. Germline V gene data show CDR1 as SQVTM and CDR2 as ANQGSEA. Trimming left V 6 bases short and J 0 bases short, with 9 bases between. This CDR3 has 12 amino acids. The CDR3 nucleotides read TGCAGCGTCACGAACAGCTCCTACGAGCAGTACTTC. Translation gives CSVTNSSYEQYF.